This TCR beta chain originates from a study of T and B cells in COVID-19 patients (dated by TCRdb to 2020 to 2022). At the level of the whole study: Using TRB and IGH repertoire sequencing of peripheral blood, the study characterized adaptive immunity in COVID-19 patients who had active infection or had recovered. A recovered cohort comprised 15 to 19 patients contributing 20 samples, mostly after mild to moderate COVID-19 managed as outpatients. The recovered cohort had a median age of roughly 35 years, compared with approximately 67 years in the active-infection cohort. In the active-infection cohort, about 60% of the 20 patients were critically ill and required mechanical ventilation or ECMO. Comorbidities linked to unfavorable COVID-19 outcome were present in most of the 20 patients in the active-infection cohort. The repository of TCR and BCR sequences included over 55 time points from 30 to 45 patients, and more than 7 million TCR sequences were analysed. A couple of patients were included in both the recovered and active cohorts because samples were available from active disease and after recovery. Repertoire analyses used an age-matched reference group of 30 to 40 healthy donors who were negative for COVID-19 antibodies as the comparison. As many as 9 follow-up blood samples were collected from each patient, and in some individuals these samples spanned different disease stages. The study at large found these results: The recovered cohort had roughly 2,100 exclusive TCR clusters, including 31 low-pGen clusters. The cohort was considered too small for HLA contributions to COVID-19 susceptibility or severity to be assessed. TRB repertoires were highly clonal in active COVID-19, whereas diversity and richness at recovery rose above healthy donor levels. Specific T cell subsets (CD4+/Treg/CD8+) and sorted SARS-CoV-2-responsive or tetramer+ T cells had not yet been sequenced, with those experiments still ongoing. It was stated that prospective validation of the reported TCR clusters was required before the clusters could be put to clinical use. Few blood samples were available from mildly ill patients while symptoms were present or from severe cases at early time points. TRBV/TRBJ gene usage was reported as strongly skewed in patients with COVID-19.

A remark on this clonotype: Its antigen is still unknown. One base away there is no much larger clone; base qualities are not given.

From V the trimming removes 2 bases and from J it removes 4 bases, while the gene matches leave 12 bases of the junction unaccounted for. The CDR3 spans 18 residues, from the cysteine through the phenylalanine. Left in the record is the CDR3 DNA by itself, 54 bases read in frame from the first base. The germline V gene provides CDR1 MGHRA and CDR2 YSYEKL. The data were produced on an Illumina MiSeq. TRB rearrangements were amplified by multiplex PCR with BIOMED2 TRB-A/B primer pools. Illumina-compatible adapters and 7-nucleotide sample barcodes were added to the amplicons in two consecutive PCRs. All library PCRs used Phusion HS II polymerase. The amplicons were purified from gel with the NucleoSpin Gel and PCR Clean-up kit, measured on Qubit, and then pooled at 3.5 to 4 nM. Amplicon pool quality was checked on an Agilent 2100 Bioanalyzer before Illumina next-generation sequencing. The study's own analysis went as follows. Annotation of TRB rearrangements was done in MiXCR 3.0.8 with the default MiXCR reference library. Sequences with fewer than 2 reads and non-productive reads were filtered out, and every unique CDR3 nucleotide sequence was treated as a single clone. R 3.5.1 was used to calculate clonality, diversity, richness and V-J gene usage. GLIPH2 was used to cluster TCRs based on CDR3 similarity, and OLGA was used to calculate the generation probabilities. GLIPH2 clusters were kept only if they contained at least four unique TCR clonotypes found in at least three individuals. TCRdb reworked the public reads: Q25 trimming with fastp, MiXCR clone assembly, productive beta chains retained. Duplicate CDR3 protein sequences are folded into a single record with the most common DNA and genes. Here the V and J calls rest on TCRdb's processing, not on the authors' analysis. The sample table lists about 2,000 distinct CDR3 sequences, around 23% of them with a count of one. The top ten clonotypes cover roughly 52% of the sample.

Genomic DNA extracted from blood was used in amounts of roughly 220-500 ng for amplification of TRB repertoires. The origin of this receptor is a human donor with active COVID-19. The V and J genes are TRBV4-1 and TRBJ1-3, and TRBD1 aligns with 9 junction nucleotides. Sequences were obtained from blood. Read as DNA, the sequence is TGCGCCAGCAGCCAAAATCCATTAGGGACAGGGACGGGAAACACCATATATTTT. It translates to CASSQNPLGTGTGNTIYF.